This T cell receptor (beta chain) was sequenced during a study of blood T cell repertoires in COVID-19. The wider study: Acute and convalescent COVID-19 samples came from the United States, Italy and Spain. PBMCs, B-cell-depleted T cells, or T cells were the source of the cDNA or gDNA that made up the material.

The trim removed 4 bases at V and 3 bases at J, leaving 17 bases unmatched. This CDR3 spans 18 amino acids. In germline, CDR1 is SGDLS, CDR2 YYNGEE. Authors' analysis steps: Counts of nucleated cells, estimated from reference gene primer amplification, were obtained. Profiled with immunoSEQ multiplex PCR; TCRdb holds only in-frame clones, not every one. V, J and clone size were drawn from that table, and D and trimming were deduced from the DNA. In the table there are 350,000 or so clones, about 90% of which are singletons. The V gene is TRBV9, the J gene TRBJ2-5; 8 bases line up with TRBD2. The sample consisted of peripheral blood. The sequence was collected from a man between 18 and 35 years old with active or convalescent COVID-19. The CDR3 DNA sequence: TGTGCCAGCAGCCCAAGCGGGGGCAAATGGTCTGGGAAAGAGACCCAGTACTTC. It codes for CASSPSGGKWSGKETQYF.